This entry lists 31 T cell receptor beta chains sequenced from one sample in a study of low-dose radiotherapy and immunotherapy resistance in tumors. TRAV- and TRBV-specific primers primed first-strand cDNA, covering alpha and beta chains. TCRs were put through 15 to 25 PCR cycles of amplification with Phusion. A constant-region primer and the V-primer adapter served as the primer pair. MiXCR was run by TCRdb on the reads, yielding one entry per CDR3 protein. The sample lists around 9,800 distinct CDR3 sequences; around 75% were seen once. Receptors were obtained from a human donor with advanced metastatic prostate, ovarian, gallbladder or colorectal cancer (not recorded which). This table probably holds off-target reads from a library built for another chain.

J is TRBJ2-1 and V is TRBV5-1; 7 nucleotides line up with TRBD2. V lost 3 bases to trimming and J lost 7 bases; unmatched junction nucleotides: 10. Germline CDR1 and CDR2: SGHRS and YFSETQ. This CDR3 has 15 residues. CDR3 DNA: TGCGCCAGCAGCTCTCTTGGGGGAGGGCCTAATGAGCAGTTCTTC. It translates to CASSSLGGGPNEQFF. Based on the CDR3 plus reference TRBV5-1 and TRBJ2-1, the full variable domain is KAGVTQTPRYLIKTRGQQVTLSCSPISGHRSVSWYQQTPGQGLQFLFEYFSETQRNKGNFPGRFSGRQFSNSRSEMNVSTLELGDSALYLCASSSLGGGPNEQFFGPGTRLTVL.

The V gene is TRBV10-3, the J gene TRBJ2-7, with 7 bases aligning to TRBD2. The germline CDR1 and CDR2 sequences are ENHRY and SYGVKD. CDR3 length: 13 amino acids. V was clipped by 2 bases and J by 6 bases; unmatched bases: 4. The CDR3 DNA is TGTGCCATCAGTGAGGCGGGAGAGACCGAGCAGTACTTC. This gives the protein CAISEAGETEQYF.

This chain connects TRBV3-1 to TRBJ2-7; D is ambiguous. CDR3 length equals 11 residues. Trimming removed 5 bases from V and 4 bases from J, with 6 bases in between. Germline CDR1 LGHDT, CDR2 YNNKEL (reference sequence). Here the CDR3 DNA reads TGTGCCAGCAGCTTCCGGTACGAGCAGTACTTC. As protein: CASSFRYEQYF.

V gene TRBV6-5 combines with J gene TRBJ2-1; D is ambiguous. The CDR3 consists of 12 residues. With 2 bases removed from V and 6 bases from J, the gap between germline ends came to 5 bases. Germline-derived CDR1 and CDR2 are MNHEY and SVGAGI. In DNA form, the CDR3 reads TGTGCCAGCAGTTACACCGGCAATGAGCAGTTCTTC. As protein: CASSYTGNEQFF.

The genes are TRBV5-1 and TRBJ2-4, with D uncertain. Trimming removed 4 bases from V and 5 bases from J, with 7 bases in between. Germline CDR1 is SGHRS and CDR2 is YFSETQ. The CDR3 extends over 12 amino acids. CDR3 sequence: CASSQNENIQYF. In nucleotides, the CDR3 is TGCGCCAGCAGCCAAAATGAAAACATTCAGTACTTC.

The J gene is TRBJ2-2, the V gene TRBV11-2; D is unclear. With 5 bases removed from V and 2 bases from J, the gap between germline ends came to 9 bases. CDR1 and CDR2 from the germline V gene are SGHAT and FQNNGV. The CDR3 totals 14 residues. The CDR3 nucleotides read TGTGCCAGCAGCCTGCACGAAAACACCGGGGAGCTGTTTTTT. Translation gives CASSLHENTGELFF.

The CDR3 here is CASTSGSIHEQFF. For the CDR3, the DNA is TGTGCCAGCACTAGCGGGAGTATCCATGAGCAGTTCTTC. The V gene is TRBV6-5, the J gene TRBJ2-1, with 10 bases matching TRBD2. Germline CDR1 MNHEY, CDR2 SVGAGI. The CDR3 runs 13 residues. The V and J ends lost 7 bases and 8 bases, in that order; junction bases with no gene match: 5.

A few counts support this clonotype. The chain is built from TRBV5-6 and TRBJ2-3; D possibly corresponds to TRBD2 (5 bases). The V end was cut by 0 bases, the J end by 0 bases, with 20 bases between. The CDR3 loop spans 19 amino acids. Germline CDR1 and CDR2: SGHDT and YYEEEE. The CDR3 bases are TGTGCCAGCAGCTTGGCCCCAGACTACGAGGTTCCGAGCACAGATACGCAGTATTTT. It codes for CASSLAPDYEVPSTDTQYF.

The V call is TRBV20-1, the J call TRBJ1-3; D not certain. Trimming cost V 6 bases and J 0 bases, with 15 bases left between them. Germline CDR1 is DFQATT and CDR2 is SNEGSKA (reference sequence). This CDR3 spans 15 amino acids. The CDR3 DNA reads as TGCAGTGCCACGACGTGGGTCGGCTCTGGAAACACCATATATTTT. This codes for CSATTWVGSGNTIYF.

The chain has TRBV4-1 and TRBJ2-5, with D perhaps matching TRBD2 (7 bases). There are 15 residues in the CDR3. Germline V gives CDR1 MGHRA, CDR2 YSYEKL. The V and J ends lost 4 bases and 4 bases respectively, with 16 bases between them. Here the CDR3 reads CASSPRGGEGETQYF. The CDR3 region has the DNA TGCGCCAGCAGCCCCCGAGGGGGGGAGGGAGAGACCCAGTACTTC.

The CDR3 region has the DNA TGCAGCGTATGGGACAGGGGGGTAGAAGCTTTCTTT. Translating gives CSVWDRGVEAFF. The rearrangement joins TRBV29-1 to TRBJ1-1; TRBD1 aligns across 11 bases. The CDR3 contains 12 residues. V trimming: 6 bases; J trimming: 8 bases; junction bases outside the gene matches: 5. CDR1 is SQVTM and CDR2 is ANQGSEA in the germline V gene.

The V gene is TRBV5-6, the J gene TRBJ2-4; D remains unclear. V shed 2 bases and J shed 6 bases, with 6 bases lying between them. CDR1 and CDR2 (germline): SGHDT, YYEEEE. CDR3 length equals 12 residues. CDR3 region: CASSFGPNIQYF. DNA of the CDR3: TGTGCCAGCAGCTTCGGGCCAAACATTCAGTACTTC.

The J gene is TRBJ2-2, the V gene TRBV29-1; 13 bases line up with TRBD2. CDR3 length: 15 residues. The V and J ends lost 7 bases and 6 bases, in that order; junction bases with no gene match: 8. Germline CDR1 reads SQVTM; CDR2 reads ANQGSEA. CDR3 nucleotides: TGCAGCGGCCGGACTAGCGGGGGCTGGGCCGGGGAGCTGTTTTTT. Translating it yields CSGRTSGGWAGELFF.

V gene TRBV15 combines with J gene TRBJ2-2; TRBD1 is a possible D gene (6 bases). This CDR3 contains 17 residues. V lost 1 base to trimming and J lost 6 bases, with 18 bases between them. Germline loops: CDR1 LNHNV, CDR2 YYDKDF (reference sequence). The CDR3 coding sequence is TGTGCCACCAGCAGAGCGTGGGGGCGCAAAAATCCCGGGGAGCTGTTTTTT. Protein: CATSRAWGRKNPGELFF. Full variable domain (remainder filled in from reference TRBV15 and TRBJ2-2): DAMVIQNPRYQVTQFGKPVTLSCSQTLNHNVMYWYQQKSSQAPKLLFHYYDKDFNNEADTPDNFQSRRPNTSFCFLDIRSPGLGDTAMYLCATSRAWGRKNPGELFFGEGSRLTVL.

The chain carries TRBV5-6 and TRBJ2-7, with TRBD2 matching over 13 bases. Germline CDR1 is SGHDT and CDR2 is YYEEEE. Trimming removed 0 bases from V and 7 bases from J; junction bases left unmatched: 7. The CDR3 has 16 residues. CDR3 sequence reads: CASSLAGLAGVREQYF. In DNA form, the CDR3 reads TGTGCCAGCAGCTTGGCCGGACTAGCGGGAGTTCGAGAGCAGTACTTC.

The chain recombines TRBV2 with TRBJ2-7, with 9 bases matching TRBD1. The CDR3 has 13 residues. Germline V gives CDR1 SNHLY, CDR2 FYNNEI. V lost 6 bases and J lost 5; bases outside the gene matches: 5. CDR3 nucleotide sequence: TGTGCCAGCAGAGAGACAGGGGGGAACGAGCAGTACTTC. This translates into CASRETGGNEQYF.

The chain carries TRBV3-1 and TRBJ2-7; D gene ambiguous. The CDR3 spans 12 residues. Trimming removed 4 bases at V and 6 bases at J, with 10 bases between. Looked up from germline, CDR1 is LGHDT and CDR2 is YNNKEL (reference sequence). CDR3 coding DNA: TGTGCCAGCAGCCGCGCCCCCGGCGAGCAGTACTTC. Translated: CASSRAPGEQYF.

This clonotype was found a few times. This chain joins TRBV27 and TRBJ1-6; a possible D gene is TRBD1 (6 bases). Looked up from germline, CDR1 is MNHEY and CDR2 is SMNVEV (reference sequence). V lost 5 bases to trimming and J lost 14 bases, with 25 bases between them. This CDR3 is built from 16 residues. CDR3 sequence reads: CASSQPTGKGGLTLHF. The CDR3 DNA sequence: TGTGCCAGCAGTCAACCCACAGGGAAGGGGGGGTTAACCCTCCACTTT.

The chain is built from TRBV29-1 and TRBJ1-1, with 9 bases that match TRBD1. Germline loops: CDR1 SQVTM, CDR2 ANQGSEA. The V and J ends lost 7 bases and 4 bases, in that order; junction bases with no gene match: 4. CDR3 size: 12 residues. DNA of the CDR3: TGCAGCGGGGACAGGGTAGCCACTGAAGCTTTCTTT. It translates to CSGDRVATEAFF.

J is TRBJ1-6 and V is TRBV20-1; D remains ambiguous. CDR1 is DFQATT and CDR2 is SNEGSKA in the germline V gene (reference sequence). Trimming left V 0 bases short and J 7 bases short, with 7 bases between. This CDR3 region has 13 residues. CDR3 in DNA: TGCAGTGCTAGAGATAAGATCAATTCACCCCTCCACTTT. It yields the protein CSARDKINSPLHF.

The rearrangement uses TRBV3-1 and TRBJ2-3; D unclear. The CDR3 has 16 residues. Germline CDR1 reads LGHDT; CDR2 reads YNNKEL (reference sequence). V was trimmed by 1 base and J by 4 bases, leaving 15 bases between them. The DNA for the CDR3 is TGTGCCAGCAGCCAAGTTACCAGTGCATGGGCAGATACGCAGTATTTT. It codes for CASSQVTSAWADTQYF.

The chain joins TRBV7-2 to TRBJ2-7, with D uncertain. This CDR3 has 12 residues. Between the trimmed V and J ends, which lost 4 bases and 3 bases, there was a span of 7 bases. Germline V gene sequence: CDR1 SGHTA, CDR2 FQGNSA. The CDR3: CASSSLGYEQYF. For the CDR3, the DNA is TGTGCCAGCAGCTCCCTGGGCTACGAGCAGTACTTC.

The chain combines TRBV5-1 with TRBJ2-5; the D call may be TRBD1 or TRBD2 (6 bases each). Germline V lookup: CDR1 SGHRS, CDR2 YFSETQ. With 0 bases removed from V and 4 bases from J, the gap between germline ends came to 16 bases. The CDR3 sequence is 16 residues long. The CDR3 bases are TGCGCCAGCAGCTTGGAGGGGGGCAATCTTCGAGAGACCCAGTACTTC. This sequence encodes CASSLEGGNLRETQYF.

The J gene is TRBJ2-5, the V gene TRBV2; TRBD1 agrees at 11 bases. Trimming took 3 bases from V and 5 from J; bases not matched to a gene: 5. From germline, CDR1 is SNHLY and CDR2 FYNNEI. The CDR3 contains 15 residues. The CDR3, as DNA: TGTGCCAGCAGTGAGGACAGGGGGCGCAGGGAGACCCAGTACTTC. Protein product: CASSEDRGRRETQYF.

CDR3 amino acids: CAWRASGYYEQYF. In nucleotides, the CDR3 is TGTGCCTGGAGGGCTAGCGGGTACTACGAGCAGTACTTC. The chain uses TRBV30 and TRBJ2-7; TRBD2 matches 8 bases. The CDR3 contains 13 residues. V lost 3 bases, J lost 3 bases, and 4 bases stayed unmatched. Germline-derived CDR1 and CDR2 are GTSNPN and SVGIG (reference sequence).

This clonotype was counted between two and nine times. V is TRBV28 and J is TRBJ1-4; D gene uncertain. The V gene lost 6 bases and the J gene lost 3 bases, with 14 bases spanning the gap. Germline CDR1 and CDR2: MDHEN and SYDVKM. The CDR3 has 15 residues. CDR3 region: CASSRGSPPNEKLFF. The CDR3 DNA reads TGTGCCAGCAGCCGAGGCTCTCCGCCTAATGAAAAACTGTTTTTT.

This clonotype has only a few counts. The chain carries TRBV4-1 and TRBJ2-1, with TRBD1 identical over 10 bases. CDR1 and CDR2 from the germline V gene are MGHRA and YSYEKL. V lost 5 bases, J lost 6 bases, and 10 bases stayed unmatched. The CDR3 spans 16 residues. CDR3 coding DNA: TGCGCCAGCAGCTTTACACGCAGGGACAGGGGCAATGAGCAGTTCTTC. This translates into CASSFTRRDRGNEQFF.

The chain uses TRBV27 and TRBJ2-1; maybe TRBD2 (6 bases). In germline, CDR1 is MNHEY, CDR2 SMNVEV (reference sequence). Trimming took off 8 bases at V and 0 bases at J, with 11 bases between the two ends. The CDR3 is made up of 14 amino acids. CDR3 sequence (DNA): TGTGCCAGCTGGCGGGGCAGCTCCTACAATGAGCAGTTCTTC. As protein: CASWRGSSYNEQFF.

The genes are TRBV28 and TRBJ2-3; 9 positions match TRBD1. The V gene end was trimmed by 8 bases and the J gene end by 2 bases; junction bases not matched to a gene: 11. The CDR3 is 16 residues long. CDR1 and CDR2 from the germline V gene are MDHEN and SYDVKM. CDR3 in amino acids: CASRGLRDRATDTQYF. CDR3 sequence (DNA): TGTGCCAGCCGAGGCCTCCGGGACAGGGCCACAGATACGCAGTATTTT.

The chain is built from TRBV14 and TRBJ1-1; 7 bases fit TRBD1. Germline trimming cut 4 bases from V and 10 bases from J; bases unmatched to any gene: 9. The germline V gene has CDR1 SGHDN and CDR2 FVKESK. This CDR3 contains 13 residues. CDR3 amino acids: CASSLPDRATAFF. The CDR3 DNA reads TGTGCCAGCAGCCTACCCGACAGGGCCACAGCTTTCTTT.

This clonotype was counted only a few times. The J gene is TRBJ1-1, the V gene TRBV29-1, with TRBD1 as a possible D gene (5 bases). V gave up 1 base and J gave up 5 bases, with 20 bases separating them. Germline lookup yields CDR1 SQVTM and CDR2 ANQGSEA. This CDR3 is built from 16 residues. The CDR3 loop is CSVEGGNGQGWTEAFF. CDR3 coding DNA: TGCAGCGTTGAAGGGGGGAATGGGCAGGGATGGACTGAAGCTTTCTTT.